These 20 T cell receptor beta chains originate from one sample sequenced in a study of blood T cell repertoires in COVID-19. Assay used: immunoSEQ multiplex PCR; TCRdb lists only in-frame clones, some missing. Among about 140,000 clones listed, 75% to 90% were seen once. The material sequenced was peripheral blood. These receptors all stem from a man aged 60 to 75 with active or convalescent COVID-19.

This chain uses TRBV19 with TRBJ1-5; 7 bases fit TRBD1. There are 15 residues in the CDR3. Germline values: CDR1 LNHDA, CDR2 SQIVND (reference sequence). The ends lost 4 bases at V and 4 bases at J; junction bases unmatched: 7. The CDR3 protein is CASSKVGQMNQPQHF. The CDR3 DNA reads TGTGCCAGTAGTAAAGTGGGACAGATGAATCAGCCCCAGCATTTT.

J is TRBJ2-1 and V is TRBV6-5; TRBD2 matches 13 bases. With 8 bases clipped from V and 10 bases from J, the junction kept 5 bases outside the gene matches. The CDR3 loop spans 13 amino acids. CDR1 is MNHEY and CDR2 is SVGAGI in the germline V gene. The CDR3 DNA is TGTGCCAGCCGAAGGGGACTAGCGGGAGAGCAGTTCTTC. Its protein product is CASRRGLAGEQFF.

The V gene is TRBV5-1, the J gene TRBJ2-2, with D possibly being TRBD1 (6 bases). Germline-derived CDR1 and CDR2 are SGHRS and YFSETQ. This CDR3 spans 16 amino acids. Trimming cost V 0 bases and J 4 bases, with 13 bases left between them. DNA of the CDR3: TGCGCCAGCAGCTTGGAAGGGGGTCAGACCACCGGGGAGCTGTTTTTT. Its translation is CASSLEGGQTTGELFF.

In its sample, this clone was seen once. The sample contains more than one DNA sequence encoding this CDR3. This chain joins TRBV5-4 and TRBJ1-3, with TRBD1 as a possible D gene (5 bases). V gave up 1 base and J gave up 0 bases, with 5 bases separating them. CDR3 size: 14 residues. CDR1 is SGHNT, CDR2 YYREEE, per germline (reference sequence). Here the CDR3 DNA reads TGTGCCAGCAGCTTGAGGGGCTCTGGAAACACCATATATTTT. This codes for CASSLRGSGNTIYF.

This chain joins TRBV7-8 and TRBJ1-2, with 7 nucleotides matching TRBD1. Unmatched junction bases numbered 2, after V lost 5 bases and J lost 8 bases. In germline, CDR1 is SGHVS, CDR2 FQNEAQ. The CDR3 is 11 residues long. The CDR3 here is CASSDRVGYTF. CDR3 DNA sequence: TGTGCCAGCAGCGACAGGGTGGGCTACACCTTC.

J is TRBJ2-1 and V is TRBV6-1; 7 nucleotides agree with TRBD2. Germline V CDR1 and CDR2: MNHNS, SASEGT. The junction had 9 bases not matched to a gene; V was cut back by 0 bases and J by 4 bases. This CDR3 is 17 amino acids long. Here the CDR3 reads CASSEAILAAGYNEQFF. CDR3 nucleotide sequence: TGTGCCAGCAGTGAAGCGATCCTAGCGGCGGGGTACAATGAGCAGTTCTTC.

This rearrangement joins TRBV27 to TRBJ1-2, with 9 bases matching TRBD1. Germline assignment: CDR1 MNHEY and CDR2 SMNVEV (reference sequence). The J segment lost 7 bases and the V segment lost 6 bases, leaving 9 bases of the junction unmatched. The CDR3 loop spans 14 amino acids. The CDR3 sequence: CASRSGTGTAGYTF. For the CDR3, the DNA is TGTGCCAGCAGATCAGGGACAGGGACGGCTGGCTACACCTTC.

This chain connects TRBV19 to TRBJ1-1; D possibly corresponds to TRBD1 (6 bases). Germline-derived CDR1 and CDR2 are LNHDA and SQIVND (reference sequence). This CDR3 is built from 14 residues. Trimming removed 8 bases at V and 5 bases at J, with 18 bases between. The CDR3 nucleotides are TGTGCCAGTGCCTCTAGGACAGTGAGGACTGAAGCTTTCTTT. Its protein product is CASASRTVRTEAFF.

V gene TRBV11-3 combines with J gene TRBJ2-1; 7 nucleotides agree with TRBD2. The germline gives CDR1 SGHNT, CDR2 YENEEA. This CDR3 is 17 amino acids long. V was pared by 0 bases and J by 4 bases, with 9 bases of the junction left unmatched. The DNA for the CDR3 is TGTGCCAGCAGCTTAGATCATTCTAGCGGATCATACAATGAGCAGTTCTTC. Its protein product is CASSLDHSSGSYNEQFF.

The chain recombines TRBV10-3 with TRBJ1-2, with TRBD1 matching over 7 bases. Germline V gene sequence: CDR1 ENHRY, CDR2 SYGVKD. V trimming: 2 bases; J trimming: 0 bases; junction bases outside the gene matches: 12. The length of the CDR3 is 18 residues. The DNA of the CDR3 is TGTGCCATCAGTGAGAGTCGGTTGGACAGGCCCTCTAACTATGGCTACACCTTC. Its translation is CAISESRLDRPSNYGYTF.

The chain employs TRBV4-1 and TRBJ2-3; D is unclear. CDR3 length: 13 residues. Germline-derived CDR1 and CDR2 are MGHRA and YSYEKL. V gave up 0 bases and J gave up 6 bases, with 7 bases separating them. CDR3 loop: CASSQDPRDTQYF. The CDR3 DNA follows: TGCGCCAGCAGCCAAGACCCGAGGGATACGCAGTATTTT.

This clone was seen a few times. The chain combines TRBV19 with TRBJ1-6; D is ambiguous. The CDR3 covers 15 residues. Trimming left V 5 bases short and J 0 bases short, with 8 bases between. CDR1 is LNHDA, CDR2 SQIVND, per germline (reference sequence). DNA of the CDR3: TGTGCCAGTAGTGCGGAAGGCTCCTATAATTCACCCCTCCACTTT. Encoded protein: CASSAEGSYNSPLHF.

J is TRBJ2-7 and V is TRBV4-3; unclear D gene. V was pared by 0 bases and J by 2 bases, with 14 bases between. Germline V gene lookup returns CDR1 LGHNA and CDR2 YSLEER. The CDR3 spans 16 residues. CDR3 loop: CASSQDPTSLTYEQYF. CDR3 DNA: TGCGCCAGCAGCCAAGATCCGACAAGTTTGACCTACGAGCAGTACTTC.

CDR3 region: CASRAPGTGTTEAFF. In nucleotides, the CDR3 is TGTGCCAGCAGAGCTCCCGGGACAGGGACGACTGAAGCTTTCTTT. The chain has TRBV19 and TRBJ1-1; 9 bases fit TRBD1. Germline CDR1 and CDR2: LNHDA and SQIVND (reference sequence). The CDR3 is 15 residues long. V lost 9 bases, J lost 5 bases, and 13 bases stayed unmatched.

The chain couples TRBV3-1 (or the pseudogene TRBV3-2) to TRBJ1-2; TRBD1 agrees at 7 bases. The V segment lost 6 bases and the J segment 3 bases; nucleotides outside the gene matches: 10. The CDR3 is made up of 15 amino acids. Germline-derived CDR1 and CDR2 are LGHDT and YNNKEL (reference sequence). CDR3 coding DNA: TGTGCCAGCAGTCAACCTTACAGGGGCTACTATGGCTACACCTTC. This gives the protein CASSQPYRGYYGYTF.

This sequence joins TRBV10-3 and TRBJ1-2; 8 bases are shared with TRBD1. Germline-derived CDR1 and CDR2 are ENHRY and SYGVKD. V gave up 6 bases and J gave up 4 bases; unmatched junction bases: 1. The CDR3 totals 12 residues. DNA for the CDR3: TGTGCCATCAGCGGACAGGGCTATGGCTACACCTTC. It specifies CAISGQGYGYTF.

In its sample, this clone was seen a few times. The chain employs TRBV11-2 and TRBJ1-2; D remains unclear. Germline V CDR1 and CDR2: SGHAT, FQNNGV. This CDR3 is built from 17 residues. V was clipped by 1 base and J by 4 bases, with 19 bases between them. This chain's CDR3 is CASSLVSGPREVYGYTF. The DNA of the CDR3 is TGTGCCAGCAGCTTAGTGAGTGGTCCCCGGGAAGTCTATGGCTACACCTTC.

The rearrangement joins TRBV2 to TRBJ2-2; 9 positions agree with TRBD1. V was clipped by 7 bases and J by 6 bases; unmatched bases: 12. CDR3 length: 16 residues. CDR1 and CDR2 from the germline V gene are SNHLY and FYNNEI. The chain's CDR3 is CASMSQGALLAGELFF. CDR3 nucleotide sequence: TGTGCCAGCATGTCACAGGGGGCTCTGCTCGCCGGGGAGCTGTTTTTT.

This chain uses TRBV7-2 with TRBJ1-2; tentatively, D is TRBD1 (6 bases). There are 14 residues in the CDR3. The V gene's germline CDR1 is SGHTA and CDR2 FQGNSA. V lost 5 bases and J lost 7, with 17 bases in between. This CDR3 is CASSPPLRGGGYTF. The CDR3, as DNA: TGTGCCAGCAGCCCTCCTCTAAGGGGGGGTGGCTACACCTTC.

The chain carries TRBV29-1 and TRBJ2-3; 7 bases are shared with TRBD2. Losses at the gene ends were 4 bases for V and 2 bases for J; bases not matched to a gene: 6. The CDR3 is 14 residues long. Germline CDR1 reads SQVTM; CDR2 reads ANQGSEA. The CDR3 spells CSVGGGLYTDTQYF. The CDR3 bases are TGCAGCGTTGGGGGGGGACTGTACACAGATACGCAGTATTTT.